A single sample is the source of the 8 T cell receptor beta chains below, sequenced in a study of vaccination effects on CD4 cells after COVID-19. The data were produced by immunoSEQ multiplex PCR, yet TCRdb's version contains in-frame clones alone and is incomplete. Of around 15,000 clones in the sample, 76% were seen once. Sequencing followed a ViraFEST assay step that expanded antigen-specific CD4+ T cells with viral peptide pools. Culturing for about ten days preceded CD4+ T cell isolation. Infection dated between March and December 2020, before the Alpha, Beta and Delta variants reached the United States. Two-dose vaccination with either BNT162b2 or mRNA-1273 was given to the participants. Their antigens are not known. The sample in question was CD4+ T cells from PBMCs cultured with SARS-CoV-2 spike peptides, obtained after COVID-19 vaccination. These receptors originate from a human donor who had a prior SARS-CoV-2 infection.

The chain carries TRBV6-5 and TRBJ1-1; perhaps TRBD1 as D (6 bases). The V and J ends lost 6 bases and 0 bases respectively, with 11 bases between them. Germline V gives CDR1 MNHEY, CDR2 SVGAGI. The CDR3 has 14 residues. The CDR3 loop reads CASSRTVMNTEAFF. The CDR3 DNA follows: TGTGCCAGCAGCCGGACAGTAATGAACACTGAAGCTTTCTTT.

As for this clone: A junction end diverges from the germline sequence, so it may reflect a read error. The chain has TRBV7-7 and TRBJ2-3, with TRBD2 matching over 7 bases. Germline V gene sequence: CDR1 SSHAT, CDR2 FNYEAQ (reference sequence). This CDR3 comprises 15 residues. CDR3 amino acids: CASSPWAGEMDTQYF. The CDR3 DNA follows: TGTGCTAGCAGCCCTTGGGCGGGGGAGATGGATACGCAGTATTTT.

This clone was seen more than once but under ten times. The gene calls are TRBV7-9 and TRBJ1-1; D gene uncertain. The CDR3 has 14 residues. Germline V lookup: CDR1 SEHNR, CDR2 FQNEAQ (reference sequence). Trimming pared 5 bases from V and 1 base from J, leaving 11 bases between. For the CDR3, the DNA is TGTGCCAGCAGCCCATGGACGGGGAACACTGAAGCTTTCTTT. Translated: CASSPWTGNTEAFF.

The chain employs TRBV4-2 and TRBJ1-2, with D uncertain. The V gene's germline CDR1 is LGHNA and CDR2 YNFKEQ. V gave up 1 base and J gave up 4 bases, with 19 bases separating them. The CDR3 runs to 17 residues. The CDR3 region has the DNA TGTGCCAGCAGCCAAGTAACCGCCACATGGAAGAGCTATGGCTACACCTTC. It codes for CASSQVTATWKSYGYTF.

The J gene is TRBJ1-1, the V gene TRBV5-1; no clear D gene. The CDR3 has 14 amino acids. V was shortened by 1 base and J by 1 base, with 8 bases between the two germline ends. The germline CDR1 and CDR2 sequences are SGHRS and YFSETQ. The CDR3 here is CASSLSAGNTEAFF. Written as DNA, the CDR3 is TGCGCCAGCAGCTTGAGTGCAGGGAACACTGAAGCTTTCTTT.

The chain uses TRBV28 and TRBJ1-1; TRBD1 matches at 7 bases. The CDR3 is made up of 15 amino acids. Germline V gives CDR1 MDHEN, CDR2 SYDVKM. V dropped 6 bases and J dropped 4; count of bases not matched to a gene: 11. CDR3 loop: CASRLGQMGGTEAFF. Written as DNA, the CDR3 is TGTGCCAGCAGACTGGGACAGATGGGAGGCACTGAAGCTTTCTTT.

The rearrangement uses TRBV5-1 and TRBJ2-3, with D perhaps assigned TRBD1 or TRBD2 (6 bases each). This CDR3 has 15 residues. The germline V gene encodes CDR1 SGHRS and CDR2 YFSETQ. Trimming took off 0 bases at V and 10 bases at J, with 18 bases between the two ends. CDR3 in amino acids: CASSLGTSIEGAQYF. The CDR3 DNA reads TGCGCCAGCAGCTTGGGAACTAGCATTGAGGGGGCGCAGTATTTT.

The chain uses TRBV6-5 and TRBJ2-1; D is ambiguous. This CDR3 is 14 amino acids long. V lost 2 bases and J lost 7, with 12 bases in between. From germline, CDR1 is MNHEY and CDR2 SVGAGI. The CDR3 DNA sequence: TGTGCCAGCAGTTACGATCCCACCCGGAATGAGCAGTTCTTC. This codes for CASSYDPTRNEQFF.